These T cell receptor beta chains were read from a single sample in a study of cytomegalovirus exposure and HLA in healthy donors. Sequencing was performed with immunoSEQ multiplex PCR; in TCRdb, only in-frame clones are kept and a portion is missing. The table has 120,000 or so clones, around 79% seen once. Sequenced sample: PBMCs. The receptor set was obtained from a woman between 35 and 50 years old in good health and CMV-seronegative. The CDR3 runs from the conserved cysteine through the conserved F or W. The D gene is left open where the match is weak. Clone size is not always given. Where it is, it says once, few, many or a class for expanded clones.

>TRBD2|TRBJ2-1|TRBV11-2|NA
TGTGCCAGCAGCTCCGATAGACGGGAGGGCCAGTTCTTC
CASSSDRREGQFF
>NA|TRBJ1-1|TRBV2|NA
TGTGCCAGCAGTAGCGAGGTGCTGAACACTGAAGCTTTCTTT
CASSSEVLNTEAFF
>TRBD1|TRBJ2-2|TRBV19|NA
TGTGCCGGCCGGACAGGGGACAGTCACGGGGAGCTGTTTTTT
CAGRTGDSHGELFF
>TRBD2|TRBJ2-1|TRBV5-4|NA
TGTGCCAGCAGTTACGGGACTAGCGGGATCCTCTTCGGCAATGAGCAGTTCTTC
CASSYGTSGILFGNEQFF
>NA|TRBJ1-1|TRBV10-2|NA
TGCGCCAGCAGTATGACAGGATGGGGGAACACTGAAGCTTTCTTT
CASSMTGWGNTEAFF
>NA|TRBJ2-7|TRBV2|NA
TGTGCCAGCAAGGGGCGTCCAAGCTCCTACGAGCAGTACTTC
CASKGRPSSYEQYF
>NA|TRBJ1-3|TRBV28|NA
TGTGCCAGCAGTTTATTCGACACCTACCGCTCTGGAAACACCATATATTTT
CASSLFDTYRSGNTIYF
>TRBD2|TRBJ2-1|TRBV11-2|NA
TGTGCCAGCAGCGCCGGGGGACTAGCGGGATACAATGAGCAGTTCTTC
CASSAGGLAGYNEQFF
>NA|TRBJ1-5|TRBV19|NA
TGTGCCAGTACGACCCAGCGGGGTCAGCCCCAGCATTTT
CASTTQRGQPQHF
>TRBD2|TRBJ2-7|TRBV7-9|NA
TGTGCCAGCAGCCGCACTAGCGGGAGTAGATACGAGCAGTACTTC
CASSRTSGSRYEQYF
>TRBD2|TRBJ2-3|TRBV2|NA
TGTGCCAGCAGCGAGGGGCTAGCGGTAGATACGCAGTATTTT
CASSEGLAVDTQYF
>TRBD2|TRBJ2-5|TRBV6-5|NA
TGTGCCAGCAGTTACGGGGGGGGTGCGGAGACCCAGTACTTC
CASSYGGGAETQYF
>NA|TRBJ2-7|TRBV9|NA
TGTGCCAGCAGCCGAGGGTCCCCCGGGAACGAGCAGTACTTC
CASSRGSPGNEQYF
>TRBD2|TRBJ2-1|TRBV10-3|NA
TGTGCCACCTTGGGCCGCGGGACTAGCATAAGCTCCTACAATGAGCAGTTCTTC
CATLGRGTSISSYNEQFF
>NA|TRBJ2-5|TRBV5-1|NA
TGCGCCAGCAGCTTGGTGGGGGGAAGTGGGACCCAGTACTTC
CASSLVGGSGTQYF
>NA|TRBJ2-3|TRBV7-6|once
TGTGCCAGCAGTTCAAGCATCACAGATACGCAGTATTTT
CASSSSITDTQYF
>NA|TRBJ1-5|TRBV7-9|once
TGTTCCAGCAGCTTAGTAACAGACAATCAGCCCCAGCATTTT
CSSSLVTDNQPQHF
>TRBD1|TRBJ2-7|TRBV28|NA
TGTGCCAGTTACCCAAGCGGACAGGGGGCTTACGAGCAGTACTTC
CASYPSGQGAYEQYF
>TRBD1|TRBJ2-7|TRBV7-9|NA
TGTGCCAGCAGCCCAGGGGGCAGGGCGCACGAGCAGTACTTC
CASSPGGRAHEQYF
>NA|TRBJ2-2|TRBV5-1|NA
TGCGCCAGCCTAGACGGAAACACCGGGGAGCTGTTTTTT
CASLDGNTGELFF
>NA|TRBJ2-7|TRBV19|NA
TGTGCCAGTAGCCCCCCGAGCTCCTACGAGCAGTACTTC
CASSPPSSYEQYF
>NA|TRBJ2-2|TRBV5-4|NA
TGTGCCAGCAGCTCAGGGTTACCCGGGGAGCTGTTTTTT
CASSSGLPGELFF
>NA|TRBJ1-1|TRBV6-1|NA
TGTGCCAGCAGTGAAGGGCCTGAAGCTTTCTTT
CASSEGPEAFF
>NA|TRBJ2-7|TRBV5-1|NA
TGCGCCAGCAGCTTGGCAGCAGACGGGGAGCAGTACTTC
CASSLAADGEQYF
>NA|TRBJ1-5|TRBV28|NA
TGTGCCGGCAGTTTGCGCGGATATAGCAATCAGCCCCAGCATTTT
CAGSLRGYSNQPQHF
>NA|TRBJ2-2|TRBV5-1|few
TGCGCCACTATGCGGGGAATGAACACCGGGGAGCTGTTTTTT
CATMRGMNTGELFF
>NA|TRBJ1-2|TRBV7-8|NA
TGTGCCAGCAGCTTAGGGTGGGGGGTCGGCTACACCTTC
CASSLGWGVGYTF
>NA|TRBJ1-3|TRBV6-6|NA
TGTGCCAGCAGTTACGCAGGGATAGGAAACACCATATATTTT
CASSYAGIGNTIYF
>NA|TRBJ2-1|TRBV18|NA
TGTGCCAGCTCACCGCGATATGAGCAGTTCTTC
CASSPRYEQFF
>NA|TRBJ2-1|TRBV2|NA
TGTGCCAGCAGCCCCAGTGAAGGGAGAAATGAGCAGTTCTTC
CASSPSEGRNEQFF
>NA|TRBJ2-3|TRBV19|NA
TGTGCCAGTAGTATAGAACAGGGTTTGAGTGTGAGTACGCAGTATTTT
CASSIEQGLSVSTQYF
>NA|TRBJ1-2|TRBV6-1|once
TGTGCCAGCAGTGCCCTAAATGGCTACACCTTC
CASSALNGYTF
>NA|TRBJ2-6|TRBV5-1|NA
TGCGCCAGCAGCACCCACAGGGATGGGGCCAACGTCCTGACTTTC
CASSTHRDGANVLTF
>NA|TRBJ1-3|TRBV28|NA
TGTGCCAGCAGTCTCTATCGGACCATATATTTT
CASSLYRTIYF
>TRBD1|TRBJ1-5|TRBV2|NA
TGTGCCAGCAGTCCAGACAGGGGCAATCAGCCCCAGCATTTT
CASSPDRGNQPQHF
>TRBD2|TRBJ2-7|TRBV2|NA
TGTGCCAGCAACCCGGGGGGGTTCCACGAGCAGTACTTC
CASNPGGFHEQYF
>NA|TRBJ2-7|TRBV21-1|NA
TGTGCCAGCAGCAAAATGCTAGCGGGAAAGCCCTCCTACGAGCAGTACTTC
CASSKMLAGKPSYEQYF
>NA|TRBJ1-3|TRBV13|NA
TGTGCCAGCAGCTTAGGTCGGGCTGGAAACACCATATATTTT
CASSLGRAGNTIYF
>TRBD2|TRBJ2-7|TRBV6-1|NA
TGTGCCAGCAGTGAAGGCGGGAGCTCCGAGCAGTACTTC
CASSEGGSSEQYF
>NA|TRBJ1-2|TRBV13|NA
TGTGCCAGCAGCTTAGGCAGGAACTATGGCTACACCTTC
CASSLGRNYGYTF
>NA|TRBJ2-3|TRBV5-6|few
TGTGCCAGCAGCTTGGGCCGGGCGGGAGATACGCAGTATTTT
CASSLGRAGDTQYF
>NA|TRBJ2-7|TRBV28|NA
TGTGCCAGCAGTTTTAGCCTCAGTCGGGATCCCTACGAGCAGTACTTC
CASSFSLSRDPYEQYF
>NA|TRBJ2-7|TRBV18|NA
TGTGCCAGCTCACCACCATCAGGGTCGACGATCGAGCAGTACTTC
CASSPPSGSTIEQYF
>NA|TRBJ2-3|TRBV5-4|NA
TGTGCCAGCAGCTCCCCAGGGCAGGGGAGCACAGATACGCAGTATTTT
CASSSPGQGSTDTQYF
>TRBD1|TRBJ1-2|TRBV9|once
TGTGCCAGCAGCGTAGCTGTAGGGGGCGCATTGGGCTACACCTTC
CASSVAVGGALGYTF
>TRBD2|TRBJ2-4|TRBV25-1|NA
TGTGCCAGCAGTGGAGCGGGAAGTCACAAAAACAGTCAGTACTTC
CASSGAGSHKNSQYF
>NA|TRBJ2-3|TRBV7-9|few
TGTGCCAGCAGCTTAGAGCTAGCCGGGAGTGTCACAGATACGCAGTATTTT
CASSLELAGSVTDTQYF
>TRBD2|TRBJ2-5|TRBV29-1|once
TGCAGCGCCCGGGGGGAAACAGTAAGAGAGCAGTACTTC
CSARGETVREQYF
>NA|TRBJ2-6|TRBV5-5|NA
TGTGCCAGCAGCTTTGAAGGGGGCTCTGGGGCCAACGTCCTGACTTTC
CASSFEGGSGANVLTF
>TRBD2|TRBJ2-5|TRBV5-6|NA
TGTGCCAGCAGCTTGGATGGAGCGGGAGGATCAGAGGCCCAGTACTTC
CASSLDGAGGSEAQYF
>TRBD2|TRBJ2-3|TRBV29-1|NA
TGCAGCCTGTCCAGGGCTAGCCTAGCGGGAGCAGATACGCAGTATTTT
CSLSRASLAGADTQYF
>TRBD2|TRBJ2-1|TRBV28|NA
TGTGCCAGCAGTTTTGAACTAGCGGACAATGAGCAGTTCTTC
CASSFELADNEQFF
>TRBD2|TRBJ2-3|TRBV9|NA
TGTGCCAGCAGCGTGACTAGCGAACGTCGCACAGATACGCAGTATTTT
CASSVTSERRTDTQYF
>NA|TRBJ2-1|TRBV29-1|once
TGCAGCGTGGAGACAGGTAGCTCCTACAATGAGCAGTTCTTC
CSVETGSSYNEQFF
>NA|TRBJ2-7|TRBV7-9|once
TGTTCCAGCAGCTTAGTACGGGGAAAGGATGGCGAGCAGTACTTC
CSSSLVRGKDGEQYF
>NA|TRBJ2-5|TRBV9|few
TGTGCCAGCAACCAGTACGGGACAAACCAAGAGACCCAGTACTTC
CASNQYGTNQETQYF
>NA|TRBJ1-1|TRBV4-1|once
TGCGCCAGCAGCCAAGGGTCAGCGCAGCGGAACACTGAAGCTTTCTTT
CASSQGSAQRNTEAFF